This TCR beta chain was obtained from a study of blood T cell repertoires in COVID-19. Study overall: Sites across the United States, Italy and Spain contributed samples from acute and convalescent COVID-19. In each case, the material was cDNA or gDNA derived from T cells, B-cell-depleted T cells, or PBMCs.

Study processing details: Amplification of reference gene primers provided the estimated nucleated cell counts. Profiled with immunoSEQ multiplex PCR; TCRdb holds only in-frame clones, not every one. D and trimming come from the DNA, and the V and J calls and clone size come from that table. The sample shows around 170,000 clones, about 87% of them seen only once. The CDR3 has 11 residues. With 8 bases removed from V and 4 bases from J, the gap between germline ends came to 5 bases. Per germline, CDR1 SEHNR and CDR2 FQNEAQ (reference sequence). Sequenced input: peripheral blood. The TCR sequence derives from a woman aged 30 to 39 with acute or convalescent COVID-19. This chain links TRBV7-9 with TRBJ2-2; D is unclear. The CDR3: CASHGTGELFF. CDR3 coding DNA: TGTGCCAGCCACGGCACCGGGGAGCTGTTTTTT.